This T cell receptor (beta chain) was sequenced in a study of brain metastases from non-small cell lung cancer. Points from the study as a whole: TCR repertoires overlapped largely between brain metastases and matched primaries. Compared with primary tumors, brain metastases showed less T-cell infiltration.

This clone appeared a few times. The antigen is unknown. TCRdb keeps only in-frame clones here, not all; method: immunoSEQ multiplex PCR. The sample gives around 4,600 clones, 88% of which show up once; roughly 13% is in the top ten. CDR1 is DFQATT, CDR2 SNEGSKA, per germline (reference sequence). The CDR3 runs to 13 residues. Trimming stripped 3 bases from V and 0 bases from J, with 5 bases between. The chain joins TRBV20-1 to TRBJ1-4; D is unresolved. The origin of this receptor is a donor at least 40 years old with non-small cell lung cancer. The sample consisted of tissue from a brain metastasis. The CDR3 bases are TGCAGTGCTAGTGCCACAACTAATGAAAAACTGTTTTTT. It specifies CSASATTNEKLFF.